This TCR beta chain was sequenced for a study of blood T cells in healthy people across ages. Findings of the study overall: Changes seen in expanded clonotypes were possibly confounded by donor CMV status left unknown.

Combining a sample-barcoded 5' primer with a J-beta primer mix, a second PCR ran for 7 to 11 cycles. TCRdb ran MiXCR on the 5' RACE reads and lists one entry per CDR3 protein. The sample has over 600,000 distinct CDR3 sequences; about 47% are singletons. Per sample, a minimum of 6.5 million PBMCs were isolated. Note on this clonotype: Antigen: not known.

The CDR3 covers 15 residues. The ends lost 5 bases at V and 0 bases at J; junction bases unmatched: 5. Germline CDR1 is SGHTA and CDR2 is FQGNSA. The sequence was obtained from a man older than 75 in good health. Sequenced material: blood. The chain couples TRBV7-2 to TRBJ1-1; TRBD1 matches at 8 bases. For the CDR3, the DNA is TGTGCCAGCAGCGTACACAGGGGGATGAACACTGAAGCTTTCTTT. This sequence encodes CASSVHRGMNTEAFF. The full variable domain, its missing parts supplied by reference TRBV7-2 and TRBJ1-1, is GAGVSQSPSNKVTEKGKDVELRCDPISGHTALYWYRQSLGQGLEFLIYFQGNSAPDKSGLPSDRFSAERTGGSVSTLTIQRTQQEDSAVYLCASSVHRGMNTEAFFGQGTRLTVV.